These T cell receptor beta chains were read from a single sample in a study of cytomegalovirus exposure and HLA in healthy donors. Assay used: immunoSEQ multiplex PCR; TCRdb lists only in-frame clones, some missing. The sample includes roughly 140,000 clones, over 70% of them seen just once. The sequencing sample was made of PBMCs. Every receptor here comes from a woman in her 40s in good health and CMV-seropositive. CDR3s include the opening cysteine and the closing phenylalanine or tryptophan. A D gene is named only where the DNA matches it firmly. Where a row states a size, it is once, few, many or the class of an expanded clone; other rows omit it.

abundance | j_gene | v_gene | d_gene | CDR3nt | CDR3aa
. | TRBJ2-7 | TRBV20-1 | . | TGCAGTGCTATTAGACAGTACGAGCAGTACTTC | CSAIRQYEQYF
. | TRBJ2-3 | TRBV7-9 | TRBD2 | TGTGCCAGCAGCTTAAACAACTGGCGGGGGGTCAGCACAGATACGCAGTATTTT | CASSLNNWRGVSTDTQYF
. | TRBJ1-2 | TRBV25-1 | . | TGTGCCAGCAGCCTTGACGGGAACTATGGCTACACCTTC | CASSLDGNYGYTF
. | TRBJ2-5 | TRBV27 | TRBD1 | TGTGCCAGCAGTTCAGTCCAGGGGGCCGTTGAGACCCAGTACTTC | CASSSVQGAVETQYF
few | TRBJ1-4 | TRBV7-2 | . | TGTGCCAGTGGATACAACAGGGCAAAGGGTGAAAAACTGTTTTTT | CASGYNRAKGEKLFF
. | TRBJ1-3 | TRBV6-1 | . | TGTGCCAGCAGTGATGGGGCTTACTTTGGAAACACCATATATTTT | CASSDGAYFGNTIYF
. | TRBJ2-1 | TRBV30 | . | TGTGCCTGGAGTGTATCCAGGGTAGGTGATGAGCAGTTCTTC | CAWSVSRVGDEQFF
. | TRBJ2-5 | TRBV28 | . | TGTGCCAGCAGTTTATTACAGGGTAACCCTTACTTC | CASSLLQGNPYF
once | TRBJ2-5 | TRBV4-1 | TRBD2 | TGCGCCAGCAGCCCCCAGAGAGGGGCGGGGGGGCTGGAGACCCAGTACTTC | CASSPQRGAGGLETQYF
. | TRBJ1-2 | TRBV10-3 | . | TGTGCCATCAGTATGGGACAACGCTATGGCTACACCTTC | CAISMGQRYGYTF
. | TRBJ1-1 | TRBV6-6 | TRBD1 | TGTGCCAGCAGTTACACCCGGACAGGGGTTTTCACTGAAGCTTTCTTT | CASSYTRTGVFTEAFF
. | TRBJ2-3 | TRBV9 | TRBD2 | TGTGCCAGCAGCGTAGGGGGGGGAAAGACAGATACGCAGTATTTT | CASSVGGGKTDTQYF
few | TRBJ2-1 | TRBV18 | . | TGTGCCAGCTCAGAACGGGGTCGCTACAATGAGCAGTTCTTC | CASSERGRYNEQFF